This TCR beta chain was found in a study of blood T cell repertoires in COVID-19. About the study: The analysed material was cDNA or gDNA that came from T cells, B-cell-depleted T cells, or PBMCs.

With V trimmed by 6 bases and J by 4 bases, 3 bases remained unmatched. CDR3 length: 13 residues. Authors' analysis steps: Amplification with reference gene primers provided the estimates of nucleated cell counts. Sequencing used immunoSEQ multiplex PCR; TCRdb keeps in-frame clones, though not all of them. The D gene and trimming were derived from the DNA, and the V and J assignments and clone size from that table. The sample lists 200,000 to 300,000 clones; about 80% were seen once. The V call is TRBV12-3 or TRBV12-4, the J call TRBJ1-2; 9 nucleotides match TRBD1. The sequencing input was peripheral blood. This TCR came from a woman of 80 years or more with acute or convalescent COVID-19. The CDR3 DNA reads TGTGCCAGCAGCCCGGACAGGGGCTATGGCTACACCTTC. It encodes CASSPDRGYGYTF.